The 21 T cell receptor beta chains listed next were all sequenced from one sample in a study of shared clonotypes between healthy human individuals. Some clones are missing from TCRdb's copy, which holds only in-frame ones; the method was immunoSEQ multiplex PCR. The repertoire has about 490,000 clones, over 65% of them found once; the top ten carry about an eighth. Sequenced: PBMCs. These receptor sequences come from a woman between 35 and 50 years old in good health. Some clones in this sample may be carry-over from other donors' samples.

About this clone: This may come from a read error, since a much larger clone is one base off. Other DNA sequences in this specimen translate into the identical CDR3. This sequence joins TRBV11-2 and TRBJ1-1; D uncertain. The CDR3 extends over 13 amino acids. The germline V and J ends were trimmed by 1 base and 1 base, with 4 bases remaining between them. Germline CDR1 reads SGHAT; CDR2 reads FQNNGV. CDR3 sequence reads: CASSLGRNTEAFF. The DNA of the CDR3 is TGTGCCAGCAGCTTAGGAAGGAACACTGAAGCTTTCTTT.

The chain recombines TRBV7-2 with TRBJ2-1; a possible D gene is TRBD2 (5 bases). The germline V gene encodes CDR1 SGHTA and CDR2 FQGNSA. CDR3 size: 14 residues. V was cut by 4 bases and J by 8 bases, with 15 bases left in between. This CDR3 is CASSSRSGYDEQFF. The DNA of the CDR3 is TGTGCCAGCAGCTCCAGGTCGGGGTACGATGAGCAGTTCTTC.

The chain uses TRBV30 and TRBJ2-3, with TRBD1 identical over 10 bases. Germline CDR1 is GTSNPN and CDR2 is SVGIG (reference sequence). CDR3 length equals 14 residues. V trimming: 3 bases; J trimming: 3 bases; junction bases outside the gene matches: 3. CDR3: CAWRDRGRTDTQYF. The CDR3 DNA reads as TGTGCCTGGAGGGACAGGGGGAGGACAGATACGCAGTATTTT.

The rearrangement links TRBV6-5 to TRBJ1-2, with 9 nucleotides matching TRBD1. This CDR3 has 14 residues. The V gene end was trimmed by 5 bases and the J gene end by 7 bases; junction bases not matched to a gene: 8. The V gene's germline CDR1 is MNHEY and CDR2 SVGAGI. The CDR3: CASSHRRDRAGYTF. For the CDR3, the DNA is TGTGCCAGCAGTCACAGACGGGACAGGGCTGGCTACACCTTC.

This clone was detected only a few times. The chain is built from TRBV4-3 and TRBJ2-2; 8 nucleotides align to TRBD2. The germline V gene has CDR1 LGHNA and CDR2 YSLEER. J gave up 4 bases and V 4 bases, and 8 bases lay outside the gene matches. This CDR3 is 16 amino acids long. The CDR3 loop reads CASSLRTSFGTGELFF. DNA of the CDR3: TGCGCCAGCAGCCTAAGGACTAGCTTCGGCACCGGGGAGCTGTTTTTT.

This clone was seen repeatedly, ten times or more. The CDR3 coding sequence is TGTGCCAGCAGATCAAGACAGGGCACCCAAGAGACCCAGTACTTC. It codes for CASRSRQGTQETQYF. The chain combines TRBV7-9 with TRBJ2-5; 7 bases agree with TRBD1. The trim removed 6 bases at V and 1 base at J, leaving 8 bases unmatched. Germline V gene sequence: CDR1 SEHNR, CDR2 FQNEAQ (reference sequence). The CDR3 sequence is 15 residues long.

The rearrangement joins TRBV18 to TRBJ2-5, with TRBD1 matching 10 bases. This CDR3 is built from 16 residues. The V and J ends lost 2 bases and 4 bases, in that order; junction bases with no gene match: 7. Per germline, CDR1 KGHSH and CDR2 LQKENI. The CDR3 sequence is CASSPSSGTGVETQYF. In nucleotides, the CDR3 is TGTGCCAGCTCACCATCGTCTGGGACAGGGGTAGAGACCCAGTACTTC.

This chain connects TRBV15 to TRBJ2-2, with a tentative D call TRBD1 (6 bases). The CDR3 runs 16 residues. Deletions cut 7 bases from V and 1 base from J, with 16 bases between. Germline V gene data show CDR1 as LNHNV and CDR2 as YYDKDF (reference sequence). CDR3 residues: CATTDHNRVNTGELFF. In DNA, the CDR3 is TGTGCCACCACCGATCATAACAGGGTGAACACCGGGGAGCTGTTTTTT.

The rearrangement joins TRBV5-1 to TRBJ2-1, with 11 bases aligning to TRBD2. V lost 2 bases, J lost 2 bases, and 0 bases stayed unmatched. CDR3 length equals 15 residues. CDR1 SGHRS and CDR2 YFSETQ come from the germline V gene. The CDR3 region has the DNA TGCGCCAGCAGCTTTAGCGGGAGGGCCTACAATGAGCAGTTCTTC. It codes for CASSFSGRAYNEQFF.

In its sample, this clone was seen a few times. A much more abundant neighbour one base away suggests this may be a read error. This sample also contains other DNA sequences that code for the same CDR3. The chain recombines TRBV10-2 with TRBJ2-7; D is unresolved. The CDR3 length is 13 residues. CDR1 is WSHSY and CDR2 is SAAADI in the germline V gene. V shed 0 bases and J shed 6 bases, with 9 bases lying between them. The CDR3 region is CASSESGLPEQYF. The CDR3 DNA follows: TGCGCCAGCAGTGAGTCGGGATTGCCCGAGCAGTACTTC.

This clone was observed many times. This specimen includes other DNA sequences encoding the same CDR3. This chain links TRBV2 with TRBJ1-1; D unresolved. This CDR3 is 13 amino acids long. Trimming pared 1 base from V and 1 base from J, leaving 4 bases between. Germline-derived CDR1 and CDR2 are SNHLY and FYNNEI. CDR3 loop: CASSEVPNTEAFF. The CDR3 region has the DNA TGTGCCAGCAGTGAAGTCCCGAACACTGAAGCTTTCTTT.

The CDR3 is CASSLPGTEAFF. In DNA, the CDR3 is TGTGCCAGCAGTTTACCTGGCACTGAAGCTTTCTTT. The chain joins TRBV28 to TRBJ1-1, with no clear D. Trimming took off 2 bases at V and 4 bases at J, with 5 bases between the two ends. Germline CDR1 MDHEN, CDR2 SYDVKM. There are 12 residues in the CDR3. Based on the CDR3 plus reference TRBV28 and TRBJ1-1, the full variable domain is DVKVTQSSRYLVKRTGEKVFLECVQDMDHENMFWYRQDPGLGLRLIYFSYDVKMKEKGDIPEGYSVSREKKERFSLILESASTNQTSMYLCASSLPGTEAFFGQGTRLTVV.

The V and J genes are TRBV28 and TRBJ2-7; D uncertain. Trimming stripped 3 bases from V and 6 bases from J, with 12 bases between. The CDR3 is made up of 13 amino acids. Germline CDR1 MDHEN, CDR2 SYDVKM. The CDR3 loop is CASSFDPDLEQYF. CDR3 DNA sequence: TGTGCCAGCAGTTTCGACCCGGACCTCGAGCAGTACTTC.

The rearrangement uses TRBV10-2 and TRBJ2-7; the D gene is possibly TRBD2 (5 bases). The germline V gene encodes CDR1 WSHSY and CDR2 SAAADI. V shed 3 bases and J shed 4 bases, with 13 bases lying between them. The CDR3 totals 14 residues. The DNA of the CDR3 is TGCGCCAGCAGTGAAGGACTGGTTCTGTACGAGCAGTACTTC. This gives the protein CASSEGLVLYEQYF.

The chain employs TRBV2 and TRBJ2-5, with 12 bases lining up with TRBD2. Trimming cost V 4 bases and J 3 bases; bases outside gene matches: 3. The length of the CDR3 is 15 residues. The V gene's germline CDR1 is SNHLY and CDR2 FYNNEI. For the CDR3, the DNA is TGTGCCAGCAGTGCCAGACTAGCGGGAGAAGAGACCCAGTACTTC. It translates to CASSARLAGEETQYF.

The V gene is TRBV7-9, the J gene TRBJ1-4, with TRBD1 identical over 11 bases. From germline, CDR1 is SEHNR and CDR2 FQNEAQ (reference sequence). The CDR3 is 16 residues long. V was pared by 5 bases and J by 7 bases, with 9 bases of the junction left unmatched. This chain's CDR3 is CASSLRTGGGSEKLFF. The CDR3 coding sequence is TGTGCCAGCAGCCTTCGGACAGGGGGCGGGAGTGAAAAACTGTTTTTT.

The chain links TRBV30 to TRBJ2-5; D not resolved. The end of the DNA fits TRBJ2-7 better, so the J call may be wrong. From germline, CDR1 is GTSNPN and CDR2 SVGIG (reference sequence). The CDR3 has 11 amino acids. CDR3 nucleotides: TGTGCCTGGAGTGTAGGTTCCGAGCAGTACTTC. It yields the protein CAWSVGSEQYF.

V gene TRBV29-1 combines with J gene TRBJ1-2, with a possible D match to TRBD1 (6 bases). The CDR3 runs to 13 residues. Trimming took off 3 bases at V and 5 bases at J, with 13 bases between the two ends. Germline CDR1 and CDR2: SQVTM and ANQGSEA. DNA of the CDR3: TGCAGCGTTGAGATGATGACAGGTTATGGCTACACCTTC. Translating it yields CSVEMMTGYGYTF.

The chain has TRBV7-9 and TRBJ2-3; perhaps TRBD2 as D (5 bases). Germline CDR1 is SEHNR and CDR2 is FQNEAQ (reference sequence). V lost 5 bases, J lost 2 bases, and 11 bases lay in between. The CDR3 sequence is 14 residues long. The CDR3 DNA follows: TGTGCCAGCAGCCCTTTAGCGTTCACAGATACGCAGTATTTT. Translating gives CASSPLAFTDTQYF.

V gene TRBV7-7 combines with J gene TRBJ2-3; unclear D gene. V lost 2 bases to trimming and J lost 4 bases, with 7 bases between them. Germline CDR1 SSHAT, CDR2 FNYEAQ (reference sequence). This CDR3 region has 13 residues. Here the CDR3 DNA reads TGTGCCAGCAGCTTATCGGAGCCAGATACGCAGTATTTT. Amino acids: CASSLSEPDTQYF.

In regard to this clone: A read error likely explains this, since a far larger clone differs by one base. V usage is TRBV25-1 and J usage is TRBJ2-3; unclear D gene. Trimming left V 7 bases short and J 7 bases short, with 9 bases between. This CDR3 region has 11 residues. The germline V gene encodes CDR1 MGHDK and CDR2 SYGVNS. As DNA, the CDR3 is TGTGCCAGCACGCAGCCACATACGCAGTATTTT. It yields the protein CASTQPHTQYF.